These T cell receptor beta chains were read from a single sample in a study of blood T cell repertoires in COVID-19. TCRdb's table, derived via immunoSEQ multiplex PCR, lists solely in-frame clones and lacks some. The sample has around 100,000 clones, 75% to 90% seen once. Input material: peripheral blood. These receptor sequences come from an older woman with COVID-19, enrolled during active disease. Both conserved end residues are part of each CDR3. The D gene is left open where the match is weak. The listing skips clone size in some rows; elsewhere it reads once, few, many or a size class.

>TRBJ1-1|-|TRBV29-1|-|12
CSVELLGAEGFF
TGCAGCGTTGAGCTTCTCGGTGCGGAGGGTTTCTTT
>TRBJ1-1|-|TRBV24-1|-|19
CATSDFTPGSPDRNTEAFF
TGTGCCACCAGTGATTTTACTCCGGGTAGTCCTGACAGGAACACTGAAGCTTTCTTT
>TRBJ1-3|-|TRBV11-2|-|16
CASSRVAGAGGNTIYF
TGTGCCAGCAGCCGGGTGGCGGGGGCTGGCGGAAACACCATATATTTT
>TRBJ1-1|-|TRBV5-1|-|14
CASSQGGVNTEAFF
TGCGCCAGCAGCCAAGGGGGGGTGAACACTGAAGCTTTCTTT
>TRBJ1-1|-|TRBV7-8|-|14
CASSLALGYTEAFF
TGTGCCAGCAGCTTAGCGCTCGGGTACACTGAAGCTTTCTTT
>TRBJ2-7|TRBD1|TRBV6-5|-|15
CASRPRDRGAYEQYF
TGTGCCAGCAGACCCCGGGACAGGGGGGCCTACGAGCAGTACTTC
>TRBJ2-3|-|TRBV19|-|17
CASSYRSVGGGTDTQYF
TGTGCCAGTAGTTATAGATCGGTAGGCGGCGGCACAGATACGCAGTATTTT
>TRBJ2-7|-|TRBV25-1|-|15
CASSGEPSGVYEQYF
TGTGCCAGCAGTGGAGAGCCCTCAGGGGTTTACGAGCAGTACTTC
>TRBJ1-1|TRBD1|TRBV10-3|-|15
CAISSGTGINTEAFF
TGTGCCATCAGTTCCGGGACAGGGATCAACACTGAAGCTTTCTTT
>TRBJ1-1|-|TRBV12-3/TRBV12-4|-|12
CASRPMNTEAFF
TGTGCCAGCAGACCTATGAACACTGAAGCTTTCTTT
>TRBJ1-4|TRBD1|TRBV24-1|-|14
CALPQIRTGAKLFF
TGTGCCCTACCGCAGATAAGAACAGGGGCAAAACTGTTTTTT
>TRBJ1-6|TRBD1|TRBV10-3|-|14
CAVCPGQENSPLHF
TGTGCCGTTTGCCCGGGACAGGAGAATTCACCCCTCCACTTT
>TRBJ1-6|-|TRBV10-1|-|15
CASRGVGGCDSPLHF
TGCGCCAGCAGAGGGGTTGGCGGTTGCGATTCACCCCTCCACTTT
>TRBJ1-4|TRBD1|TRBV28|-|14
CASSHRGWNEKLFF
TGTGCCAGCAGCCACAGGGGATGGAATGAAAAACTGTTTTTT
>TRBJ1-6|TRBD1|TRBV6-5|-|13
CATNRRQGSPLHF
TGTGCCACCAACCGGAGACAGGGCTCACCCCTCCACTTT
>TRBJ1-6|-|TRBV6-5|-|14
CASSYGRGDSPLHF
TGTGCCAGCAGTTACGGGAGGGGAGATTCACCCCTCCACTTT
>TRBJ1-1|-|TRBV6-5|-|14
CASSYQEGGGEAFF
TGTGCCAGCAGCTACCAGGAGGGCGGCGGAGAAGCTTTCTTT
>TRBJ1-1|-|TRBV15|-|15
CATSLLTFMNTEAFF
TGTGCCACCAGCCTCTTAACTTTCATGAACACTGAAGCTTTCTTT
>TRBJ1-1|-|TRBV7-2|-|17
CASSSLGQGTANTEAFF
TGTGCCAGCAGCTCCCTCGGGCAGGGAACGGCGAACACTGAAGCTTTCTTT
>TRBJ1-4|TRBD1|TRBV5-3|-|16
CARSRGQGVANEKLFF
TGTGCCAGAAGCCGCGGACAGGGGGTAGCTAATGAAAAACTGTTTTTT
>TRBJ2-5|TRBD2|TRBV6-5|-|14
CASREELAGETQYF
TGTGCCAGCAGAGAGGAGCTAGCGGGAGAGACCCAGTACTTC
>TRBJ2-1|TRBD2|TRBV18|-|14
CASSPLPGGNEQFF
TGTGCCAGCTCACCACTTCCCGGGGGGAATGAGCAGTTCTTC
>TRBJ2-7|TRBD1|TRBV6-2/TRBV6-3|-|12
CASSQQGIEQYF
TGTGCCAGCAGTCAACAGGGGATCGAGCAGTACTTC
>TRBJ2-7|-|TRBV27|few|13
CASSFQGPYEQYF
TGTGCCAGCAGTTTCCAGGGGCCCTACGAGCAGTACTTC
>TRBJ2-1|-|TRBV19|-|13
CASTPQQGGRGFF
TGTGCCAGTACTCCTCAACAGGGGGGGCGAGGGTTCTTC
>TRBJ2-5|-|TRBV15|-|14
CATSPWVDRETQYF
TGTGCCACCAGCCCCTGGGTTGACAGGGAGACCCAGTACTTC
>TRBJ1-1|-|TRBV4-1|-|18
CASSQDYFSGNSNTEAFF
TGCGCCAGCAGCCAAGATTATTTTTCCGGGAACAGCAACACTGAAGCTTTCTTT
>TRBJ1-6|TRBD1|TRBV11-3|-|14
CASSRGQYNSPLHF
TGTGCCAGCAGCCGGGGACAGTATAATTCACCCCTCCACTTT
>TRBJ2-3|TRBD2|TRBV4-1|-|18
CASSLLGTSGGLTDTQYF
TGCGCCAGCAGCCTCTTGGGAACTAGCGGGGGACTCACAGATACGCAGTATTTT
>TRBJ1-5|TRBD1|TRBV7-2|-|14
CASSSTGGNQPQHF
TGTGCCAGCAGCTCGACAGGGGGCAATCAGCCCCAGCATTTT
>TRBJ2-7|-|TRBV3-1/TRBV3-2|-|14
CASSRNRVLYEQYF
TGTGCCAGCAGCCGTAACAGGGTTCTGTACGAGCAGTACTTC
>TRBJ2-7|-|TRBV20-1|many|14
CSASGAGSSYEQYF
TGCAGTGCTAGTGGGGCGGGCAGCTCCTACGAGCAGTACTTC
>TRBJ1-1|TRBD1|TRBV7-9|-|14
CASSQTGMNTEAFF
TGTGCCAGCAGCCAGACAGGGATGAACACTGAAGCTTTCTTT
>TRBJ1-4|TRBD1|TRBV19|-|14
CASNRQGAGEKLFF
TGTGCCAGTAACCGACAGGGGGCCGGTGAAAAACTGTTTTTT
>TRBJ1-1|TRBD1|TRBV9|-|16
CASSPWGTVQNTEAFF
TGTGCCAGCAGCCCCTGGGGGACAGTACAGAACACTGAAGCTTTCTTT
>TRBJ2-3|-|TRBV27|-|15
CASETFRASTDTQYF
TGTGCCAGCGAAACCTTCAGGGCTAGCACAGATACGCAGTATTTT
>TRBJ2-7|TRBD1|TRBV5-4|-|15
CASSSIGDRVYEQYF
TGTGCCAGCAGCTCGATAGGGGACAGGGTATACGAGCAGTACTTC
>TRBJ1-1|TRBD1|TRBV18|-|17
CASSPPGGRPRAPEAFF
TGTGCCAGCTCACCCCCAGGGGGGAGGCCTAGGGCCCCTGAAGCTTTCTTT
>TRBJ2-3|TRBD2|TRBV9|-|18
CASSDGLAGAHSTDTQYF
TGTGCCAGCAGCGACGGACTAGCGGGGGCCCATAGCACAGATACGCAGTATTTT
>TRBJ1-5|-|TRBV5-5|-|14
CASSLEGGGQPQHF
TGTGCCAGCAGCTTGGAAGGGGGGGGACAGCCCCAGCATTTT
>TRBJ1-2|TRBD1|TRBV6-5|few|15
CASSKGQEPVYGYTF
TGTGCCAGCAGTAAGGGACAGGAGCCTGTCTATGGCTACACCTTC
>TRBJ2-4|-|TRBV2|-|14
CASSVSSALNIQYF
TGTGCCAGCAGTGTATCCAGCGCTCTAAACATTCAGTACTTC
>TRBJ1-1|-|TRBV10-2|-|13
CASTSWGGTEAFF
TGCGCCAGCACCTCGTGGGGGGGAACTGAAGCTTTCTTT
>TRBJ1-4|TRBD1|TRBV11-2|-|15
CASSRQGATNEKLFF
TGTGCCAGCAGTCGACAGGGCGCAACTAATGAAAAACTGTTTTTT
>TRBJ2-2|-|TRBV2|-|14
CASRASGRNGELFF
TGTGCCAGCAGGGCTTCAGGGAGGAACGGGGAGCTGTTTTTT
>TRBJ1-1|-|TRBV28|-|13
CASSGHPATEAFF
TGTGCCAGTTCGGGACATCCCGCGACTGAAGCTTTCTTT
>TRBJ1-1|-|TRBV5-1|-|15
CASSPSLGRDTEAFF
TGCGCCAGCAGCCCCAGCTTGGGGCGTGACACTGAAGCTTTCTTT
>TRBJ1-4|-|TRBV5-1|-|16
CASSLGRESTNEKLFF
TGCGCCAGCAGCTTGGGCAGGGAAAGTACTAATGAAAAACTGTTTTTT
>TRBJ1-2|TRBD1|TRBV19|-|15
CASTRATGQNYGYTF
TGTGCCAGTACCCGAGCAACGGGACAGAACTATGGCTACACCTTC
>TRBJ1-5|-|TRBV3-1/TRBV3-2|-|14
CASSQDGGTQPQHF
TGTGCCAGCAGCCAAGATGGGGGGACTCAGCCCCAGCATTTT
>TRBJ1-3|TRBD1|TRBV7-6|few|16
CASSARTGGSGNTIYF
TGTGCCAGCAGCGCCCGGACAGGAGGTTCTGGAAACACCATATATTTT